This T cell receptor (beta chain) emerged from a study of PD-1 blockade in mismatch repair-deficient tumors. Study-wide background: All were previously treated, progressing patients with eleven to twelve mismatch repair-deficient cancer types.

Of note for this clone: The antigen is undetermined.

All patients were mismatch repair deficient, assessed by either PCR or immunohistochemistry. The TCR-sequenced patients were three responders to pembrolizumab. Points from the study as a whole: Tumor-resident clones, often absent from pretreatment blood, expanded after pembrolizumab and then contracted.

The CDR3 length is 13 residues. Germline V gene sequence: CDR1 MNHEY, CDR2 SMNVEV (reference sequence). With 9 bases removed from V and 5 bases from J, the gap between germline ends came to 16 bases. TCRdb's table, derived via immunoSEQ multiplex PCR, lists solely in-frame clones and lacks some. The sample has 35,000 to 45,000 clones, around 84% seen once; the top ten hold approximately 3.6%. Sample: peripheral blood, taken around 75 weeks after starting pembrolizumab. This clonotype was obtained from an adult with mismatch repair-deficient cancer. The chain links TRBV27 to TRBJ1-1; D is undetermined. CDR3 DNA sequence: TGTGCCAGTCAGACCACCGGGTGGACTGAAGCTTTCTTT. The encoded protein is CASQTTGWTEAFF.